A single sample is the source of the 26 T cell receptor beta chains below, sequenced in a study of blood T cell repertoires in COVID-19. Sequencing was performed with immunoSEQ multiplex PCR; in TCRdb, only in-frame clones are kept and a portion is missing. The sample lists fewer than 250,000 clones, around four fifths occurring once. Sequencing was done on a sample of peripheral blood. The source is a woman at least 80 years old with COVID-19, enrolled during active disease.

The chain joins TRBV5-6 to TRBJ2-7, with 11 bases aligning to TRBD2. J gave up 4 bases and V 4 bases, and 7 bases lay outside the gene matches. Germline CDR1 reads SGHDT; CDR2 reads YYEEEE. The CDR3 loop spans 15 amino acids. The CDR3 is CASSPVVAGGYEQYF. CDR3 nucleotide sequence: TGTGCCAGCAGCCCGGTTGTAGCGGGGGGGTACGAGCAGTACTTC.

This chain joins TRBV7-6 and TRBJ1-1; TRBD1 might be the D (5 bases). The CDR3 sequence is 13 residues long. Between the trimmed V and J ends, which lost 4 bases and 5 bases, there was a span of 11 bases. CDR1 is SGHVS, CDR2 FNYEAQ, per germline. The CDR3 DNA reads TGTGCCAGCAGCTGGAAAAAGGGGACTGAAGCTTTCTTT. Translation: CASSWKKGTEAFF.

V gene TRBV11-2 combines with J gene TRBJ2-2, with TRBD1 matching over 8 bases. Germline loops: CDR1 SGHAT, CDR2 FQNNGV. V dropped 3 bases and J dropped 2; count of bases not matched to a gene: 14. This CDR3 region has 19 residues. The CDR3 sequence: CASSFWQGAREDNTGELFF. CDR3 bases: TGTGCCAGCAGCTTTTGGCAGGGGGCGCGAGAGGACAACACCGGGGAGCTGTTTTTT. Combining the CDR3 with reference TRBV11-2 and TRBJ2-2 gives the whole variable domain EAGVAQSPRYKIIEKRQSVAFWCNPISGHATLYWYQQILGQGPKLLIQFQNNGVVDDSQLPKDRFSAERLKGVDSTLKIQPAKLEDSAVYLCASSFWQGAREDNTGELFFGEGSRLTVL.

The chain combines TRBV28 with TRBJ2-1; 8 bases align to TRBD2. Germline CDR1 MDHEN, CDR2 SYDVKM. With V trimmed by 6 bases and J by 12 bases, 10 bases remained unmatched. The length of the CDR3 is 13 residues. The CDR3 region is CASSPAGGARQFF. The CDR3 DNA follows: TGTGCCAGCAGCCCGGCCGGGGGGGCGAGGCAGTTCTTC.

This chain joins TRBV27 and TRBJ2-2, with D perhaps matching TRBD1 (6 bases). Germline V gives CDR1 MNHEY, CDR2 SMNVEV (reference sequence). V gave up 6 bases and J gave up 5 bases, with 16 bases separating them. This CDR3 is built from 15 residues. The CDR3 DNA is TGTGCCAGCAGCTTCCAGGGGATTCGGACCGGGGAGCTGTTTTTT. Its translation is CASSFQGIRTGELFF.

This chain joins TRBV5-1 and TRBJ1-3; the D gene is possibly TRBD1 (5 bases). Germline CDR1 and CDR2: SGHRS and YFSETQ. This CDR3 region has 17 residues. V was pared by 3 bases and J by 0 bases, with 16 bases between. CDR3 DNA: TGCGCCAGCAGCTGGGAAGACGGGGGGAGCTCTGGAAACACCATATATTTT. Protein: CASSWEDGGSSGNTIYF.

The CDR3 DNA reads TGTGCCAGCAGTCCAATTACCGGGGGACGTCTTTTCCAAGAGACCCAGTACTTC. It codes for CASSPITGGRLFQETQYF. The chain links TRBV2 to TRBJ2-5; perhaps TRBD2 as D (6 bases). V lost 5 bases and J lost 1, with 23 bases in between. The length of the CDR3 is 18 residues. Per germline, CDR1 SNHLY and CDR2 FYNNEI.

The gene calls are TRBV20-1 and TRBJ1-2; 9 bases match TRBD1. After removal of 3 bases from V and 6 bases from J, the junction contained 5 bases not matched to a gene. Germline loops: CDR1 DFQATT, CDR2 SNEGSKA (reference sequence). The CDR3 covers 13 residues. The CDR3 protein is CSASRDREHGYTF. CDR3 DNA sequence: TGCAGTGCTAGTCGGGACAGGGAGCATGGCTACACCTTC.

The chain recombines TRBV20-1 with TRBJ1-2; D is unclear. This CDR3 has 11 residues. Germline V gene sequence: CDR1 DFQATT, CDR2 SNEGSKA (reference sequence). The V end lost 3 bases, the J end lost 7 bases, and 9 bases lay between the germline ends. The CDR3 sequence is CSASPTGGYTF. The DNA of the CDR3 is TGCAGTGCTAGTCCCACCGGTGGCTACACCTTC.

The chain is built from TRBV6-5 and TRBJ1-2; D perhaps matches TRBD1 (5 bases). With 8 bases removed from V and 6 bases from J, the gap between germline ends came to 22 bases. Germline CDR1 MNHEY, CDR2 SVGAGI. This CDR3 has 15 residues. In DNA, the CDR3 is TGTGCCAGCGCTGGCCCCGCTCGGGGGGTAGATGGCTACACCTTC. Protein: CASAGPARGVDGYTF.

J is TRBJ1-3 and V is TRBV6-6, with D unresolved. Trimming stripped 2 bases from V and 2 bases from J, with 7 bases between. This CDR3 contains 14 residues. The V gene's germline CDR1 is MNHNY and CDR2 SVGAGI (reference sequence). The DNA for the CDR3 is TGTGCCAGCAGTTACGCCGGTCCTGGAAACACCATATATTTT. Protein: CASSYAGPGNTIYF.

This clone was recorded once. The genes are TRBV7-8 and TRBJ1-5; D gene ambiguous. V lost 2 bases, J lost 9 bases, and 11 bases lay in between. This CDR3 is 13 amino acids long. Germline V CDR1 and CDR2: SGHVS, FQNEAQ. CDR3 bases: TGTGCCAGCAGCTTAAAGGAGGGTGGGCCCCAGCATTTT. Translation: CASSLKEGGPQHF.

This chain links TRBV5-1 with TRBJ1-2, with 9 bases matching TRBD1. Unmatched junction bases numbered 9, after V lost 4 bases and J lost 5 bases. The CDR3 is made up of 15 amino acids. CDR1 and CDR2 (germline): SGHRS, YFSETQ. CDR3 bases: TGCGCCAGCAGCCACCGGGACAGGGAATCGTATGGCTACACCTTC. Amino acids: CASSHRDRESYGYTF.

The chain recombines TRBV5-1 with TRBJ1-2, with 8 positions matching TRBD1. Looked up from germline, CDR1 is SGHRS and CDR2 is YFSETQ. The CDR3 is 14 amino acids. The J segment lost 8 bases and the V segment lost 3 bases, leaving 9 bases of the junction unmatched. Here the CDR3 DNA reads TGCGCCAGCAGCTCTTCAGGGGGCGCATTCGGCTACACCTTC. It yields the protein CASSSSGGAFGYTF.

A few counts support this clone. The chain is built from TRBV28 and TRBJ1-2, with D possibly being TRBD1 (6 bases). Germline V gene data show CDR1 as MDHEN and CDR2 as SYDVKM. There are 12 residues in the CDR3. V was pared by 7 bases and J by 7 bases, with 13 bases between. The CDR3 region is CASKAGAGGYTF. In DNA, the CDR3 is TGTGCCAGCAAGGCGGGGGCCGGTGGCTACACCTTC.

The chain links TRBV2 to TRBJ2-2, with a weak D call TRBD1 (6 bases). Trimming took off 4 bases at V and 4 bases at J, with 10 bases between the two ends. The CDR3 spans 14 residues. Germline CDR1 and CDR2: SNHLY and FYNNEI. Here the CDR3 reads CASSVRTVTGELFF. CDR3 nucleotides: TGTGCCAGCAGTGTGAGGACAGTCACCGGGGAGCTGTTTTTT.

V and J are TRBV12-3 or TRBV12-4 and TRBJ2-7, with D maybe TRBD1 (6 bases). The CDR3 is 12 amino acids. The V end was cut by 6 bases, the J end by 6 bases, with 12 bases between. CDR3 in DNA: TGTGCCAGCAGGGTACAGGGTTTCGAGCAGTACTTC. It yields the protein CASRVQGFEQYF.

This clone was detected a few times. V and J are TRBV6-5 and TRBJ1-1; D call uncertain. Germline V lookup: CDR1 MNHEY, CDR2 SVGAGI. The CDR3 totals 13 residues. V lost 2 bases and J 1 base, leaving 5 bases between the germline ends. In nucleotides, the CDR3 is TGTGCCAGCAGTTACCAGCGGAACACTGAAGCTTTCTTT. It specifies CASSYQRNTEAFF.

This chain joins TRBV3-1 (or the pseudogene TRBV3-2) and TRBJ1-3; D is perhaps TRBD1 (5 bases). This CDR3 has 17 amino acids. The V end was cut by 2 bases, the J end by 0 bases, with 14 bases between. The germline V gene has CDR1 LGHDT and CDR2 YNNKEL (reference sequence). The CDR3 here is CASSQMGRVFSGNTIYF. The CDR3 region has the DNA TGTGCCAGCAGCCAAATGGGCAGGGTCTTCTCTGGAAACACCATATATTTT.

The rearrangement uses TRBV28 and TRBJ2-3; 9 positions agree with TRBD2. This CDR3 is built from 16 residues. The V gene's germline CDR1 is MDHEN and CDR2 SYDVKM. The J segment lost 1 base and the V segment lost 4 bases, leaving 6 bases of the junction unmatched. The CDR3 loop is CASSSAGGFRTDTQYF. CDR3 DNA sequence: TGTGCCAGCAGTTCCGCGGGGGGGTTTCGCACAGATACGCAGTATTTT.

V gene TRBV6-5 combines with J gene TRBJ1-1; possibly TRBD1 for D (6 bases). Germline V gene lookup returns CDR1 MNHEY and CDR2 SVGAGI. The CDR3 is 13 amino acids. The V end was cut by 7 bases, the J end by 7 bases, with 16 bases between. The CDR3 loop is CASTTGGAFEAFF. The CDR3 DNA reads TGTGCCAGCACTACGGGGGGCGCCTTTGAAGCTTTCTTT.

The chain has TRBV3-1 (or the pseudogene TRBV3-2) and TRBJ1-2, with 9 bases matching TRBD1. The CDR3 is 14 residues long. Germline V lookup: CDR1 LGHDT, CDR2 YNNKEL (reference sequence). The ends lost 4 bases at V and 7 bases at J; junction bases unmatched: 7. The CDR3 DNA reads TGTGCCAGCAGCCTCCGGGACAGGGAGAGTGGCTACACCTTC. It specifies CASSLRDRESGYTF.

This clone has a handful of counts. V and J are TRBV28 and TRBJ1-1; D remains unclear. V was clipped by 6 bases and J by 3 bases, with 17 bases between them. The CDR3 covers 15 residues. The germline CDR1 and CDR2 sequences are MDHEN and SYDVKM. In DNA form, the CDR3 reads TGTGCCAGCAGCCCACCCGTAGGAGGATACACTGAAGCTTTCTTT. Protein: CASSPPVGGYTEAFF.

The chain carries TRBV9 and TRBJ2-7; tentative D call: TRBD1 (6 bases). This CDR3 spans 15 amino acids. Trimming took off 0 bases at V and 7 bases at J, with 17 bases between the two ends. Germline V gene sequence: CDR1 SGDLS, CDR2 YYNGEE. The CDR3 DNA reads TGTGCCAGCAGCGTAGAACTACAGGGCTCGGCGGAGCAGTACTTC. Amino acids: CASSVELQGSAEQYF. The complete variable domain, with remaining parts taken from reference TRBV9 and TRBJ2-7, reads DSGVTQTPKHLITATGQRVTLRCSPRSGDLSVYWYQQSLDQGLQFLIQYYNGEERAKGNILERFSAQQFPDLHSELNLSSLELGDSALYFCASSVELQGSAEQYFGPGTRLTVT.

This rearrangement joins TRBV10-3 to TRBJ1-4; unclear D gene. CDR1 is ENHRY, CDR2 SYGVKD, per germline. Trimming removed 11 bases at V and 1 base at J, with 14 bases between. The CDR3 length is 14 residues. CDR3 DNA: TGTGCCTCTGGTCCTGGAGAAACTAATGAAAAACTGTTTTTT. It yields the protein CASGPGETNEKLFF.

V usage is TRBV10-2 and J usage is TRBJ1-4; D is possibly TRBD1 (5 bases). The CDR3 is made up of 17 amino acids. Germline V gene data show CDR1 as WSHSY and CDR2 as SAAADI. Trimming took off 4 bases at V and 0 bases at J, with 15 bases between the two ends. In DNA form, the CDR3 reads TGCGCCAGCAGTGGAGGGGCGGGGAGCCCAACTAATGAAAAACTGTTTTTT. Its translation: CASSGGAGSPTNEKLFF.